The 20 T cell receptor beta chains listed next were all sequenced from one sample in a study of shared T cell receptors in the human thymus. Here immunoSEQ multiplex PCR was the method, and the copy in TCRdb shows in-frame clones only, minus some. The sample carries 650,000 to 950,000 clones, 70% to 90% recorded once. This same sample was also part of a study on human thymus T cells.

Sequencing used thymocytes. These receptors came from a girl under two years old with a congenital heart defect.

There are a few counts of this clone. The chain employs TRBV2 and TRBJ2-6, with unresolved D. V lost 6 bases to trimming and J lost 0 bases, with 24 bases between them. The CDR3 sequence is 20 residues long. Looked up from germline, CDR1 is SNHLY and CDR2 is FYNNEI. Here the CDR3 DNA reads TGTGCCAGCAGCCATTTTTGGGCCTATTTATTCCCCTCTGGGGCCAACGTCCTGACTTTC. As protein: CASSHFWAYLFPSGANVLTF.

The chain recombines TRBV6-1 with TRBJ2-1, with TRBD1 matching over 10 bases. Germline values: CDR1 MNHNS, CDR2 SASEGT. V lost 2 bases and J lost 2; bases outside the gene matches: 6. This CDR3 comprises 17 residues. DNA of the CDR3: TGTGCCAGCAGTGAACTCGAGACAGGGGGCGCCTACAATGAGCAGTTCTTC. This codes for CASSELETGGAYNEQFF.

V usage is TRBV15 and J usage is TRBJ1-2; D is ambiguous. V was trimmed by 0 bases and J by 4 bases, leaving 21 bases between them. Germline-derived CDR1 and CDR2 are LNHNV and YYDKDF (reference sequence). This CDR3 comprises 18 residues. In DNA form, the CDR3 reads TGTGCCACCAGCAGAGATCTGTCGCGGTTGGAGGGTCCCTATGGCTACACCTTC. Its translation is CATSRDLSRLEGPYGYTF. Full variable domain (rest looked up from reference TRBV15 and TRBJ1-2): DAMVIQNPRYQVTQFGKPVTLSCSQTLNHNVMYWYQQKSSQAPKLLFHYYDKDFNNEADTPDNFQSRRPNTSFCFLDIRSPGLGDTAMYLCATSRDLSRLEGPYGYTFGSGTRLTVV.

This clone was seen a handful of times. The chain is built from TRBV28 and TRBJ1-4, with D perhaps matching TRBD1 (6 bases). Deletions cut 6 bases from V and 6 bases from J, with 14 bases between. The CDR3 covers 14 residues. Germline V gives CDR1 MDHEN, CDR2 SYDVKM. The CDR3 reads CASRLTGSHEKLFF. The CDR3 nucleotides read TGTGCCAGCAGACTGACAGGCTCTCATGAAAAACTGTTTTTT.

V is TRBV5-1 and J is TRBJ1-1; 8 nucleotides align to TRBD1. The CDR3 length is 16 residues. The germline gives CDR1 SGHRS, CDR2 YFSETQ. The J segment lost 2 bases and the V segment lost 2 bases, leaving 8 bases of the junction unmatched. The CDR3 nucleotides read TGCGCCAGCAGCTTCGCCCTCAGGGGGCGAAACACTGAAGCTTTCTTT. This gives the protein CASSFALRGRNTEAFF.

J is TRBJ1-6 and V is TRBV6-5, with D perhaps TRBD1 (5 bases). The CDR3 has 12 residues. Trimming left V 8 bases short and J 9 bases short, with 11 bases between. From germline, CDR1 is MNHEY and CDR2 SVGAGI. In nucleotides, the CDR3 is TGTGCCAGCGGATGGACAACTTCACCCCTCCACTTT. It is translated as CASGWTTSPLHF.

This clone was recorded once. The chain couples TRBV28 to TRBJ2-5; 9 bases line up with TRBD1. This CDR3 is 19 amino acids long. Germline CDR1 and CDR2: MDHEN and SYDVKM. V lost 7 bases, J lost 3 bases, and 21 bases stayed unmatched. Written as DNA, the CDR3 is TGTGCCAGCAAAATCGCAGAACAGGGGGCGCTCGTGGCCAAAGAGACCCAGTACTTC. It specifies CASKIAEQGALVAKETQYF.

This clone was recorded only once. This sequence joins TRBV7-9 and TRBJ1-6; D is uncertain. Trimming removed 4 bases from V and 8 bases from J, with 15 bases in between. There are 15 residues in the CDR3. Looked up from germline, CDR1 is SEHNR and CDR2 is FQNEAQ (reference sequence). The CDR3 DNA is TGTGCCAGCAGCTCAGACGGTTTGGGAGATTCACCCCTCCACTTT. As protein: CASSSDGLGDSPLHF. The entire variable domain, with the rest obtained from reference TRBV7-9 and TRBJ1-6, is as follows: DTGVSQNPRHKITKRGQNVTFRCDPISEHNRLYWYRQTLGQGPEFLTYFQNEAQLEKSRLLSDRFSAERPKGSFSTLEIQRTEQGDSAMYLCASSSDGLGDSPLHFGNGTRLTVT.

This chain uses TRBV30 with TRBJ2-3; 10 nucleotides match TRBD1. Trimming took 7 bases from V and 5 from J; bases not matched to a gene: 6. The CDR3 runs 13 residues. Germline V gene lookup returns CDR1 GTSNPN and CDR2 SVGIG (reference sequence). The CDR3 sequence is CASTGQGKDTQYF. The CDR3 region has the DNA TGTGCCTCCACGGGACAGGGGAAAGATACGCAGTATTTT.

The CDR3 region is CASSQPSPGTGNQETQYF. The CDR3 DNA sequence: TGTGCCAGCAGCCAACCCAGTCCCGGGACAGGGAACCAAGAGACCCAGTACTTC. The chain joins TRBV14 to TRBJ2-5, with 9 bases aligning to TRBD1. V gave up 2 bases and J gave up 0 bases; unmatched junction bases: 10. From germline, CDR1 is SGHDN and CDR2 FVKESK. The CDR3 spans 18 residues.

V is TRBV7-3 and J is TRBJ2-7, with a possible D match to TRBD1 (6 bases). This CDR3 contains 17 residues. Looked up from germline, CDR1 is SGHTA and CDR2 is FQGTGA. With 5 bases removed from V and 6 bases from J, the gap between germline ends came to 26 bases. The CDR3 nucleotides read TGTGCCAGCAGCCGAAAGAGGGGGAGTGGGAGCCCTCTCGAGCAGTACTTC. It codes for CASSRKRGSGSPLEQYF.

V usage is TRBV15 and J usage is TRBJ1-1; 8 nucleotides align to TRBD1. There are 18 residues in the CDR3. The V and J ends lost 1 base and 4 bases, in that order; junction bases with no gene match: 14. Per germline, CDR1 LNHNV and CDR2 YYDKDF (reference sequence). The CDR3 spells CATSRAPGTGQGSTEAFF. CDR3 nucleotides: TGTGCCACCAGCAGAGCCCCCGGGACAGGCCAGGGGAGCACTGAAGCTTTCTTT.

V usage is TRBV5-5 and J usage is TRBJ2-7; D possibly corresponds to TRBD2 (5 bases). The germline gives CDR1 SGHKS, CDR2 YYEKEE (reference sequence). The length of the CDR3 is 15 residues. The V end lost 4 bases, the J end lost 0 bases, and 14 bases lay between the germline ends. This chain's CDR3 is CASSRGFDGSYEQYF. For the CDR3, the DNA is TGTGCCAGCAGCCGAGGGTTTGACGGCTCCTACGAGCAGTACTTC.

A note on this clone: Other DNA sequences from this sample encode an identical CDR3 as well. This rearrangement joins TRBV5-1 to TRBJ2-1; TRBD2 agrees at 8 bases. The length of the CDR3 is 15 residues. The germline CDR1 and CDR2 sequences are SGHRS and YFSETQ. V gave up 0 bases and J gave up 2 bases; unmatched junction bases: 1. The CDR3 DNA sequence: TGCGCCAGCAGCTTGGGGCGGGGGGCCTACAATGAGCAGTTCTTC. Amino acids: CASSLGRGAYNEQFF.

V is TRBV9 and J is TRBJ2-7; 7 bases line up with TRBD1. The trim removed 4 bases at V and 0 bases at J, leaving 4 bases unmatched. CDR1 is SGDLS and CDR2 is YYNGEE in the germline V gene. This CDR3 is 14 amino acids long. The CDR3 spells CASSSGQASYEQYF. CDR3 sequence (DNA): TGTGCCAGCAGCAGCGGACAGGCCTCCTACGAGCAGTACTTC.

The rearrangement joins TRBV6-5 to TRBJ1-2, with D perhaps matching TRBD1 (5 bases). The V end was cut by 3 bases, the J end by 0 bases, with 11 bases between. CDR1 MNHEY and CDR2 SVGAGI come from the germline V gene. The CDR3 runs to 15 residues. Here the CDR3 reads CASSYGGTANYGYTF. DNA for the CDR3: TGTGCCAGCAGTTATGGGGGGACGGCTAACTATGGCTACACCTTC.

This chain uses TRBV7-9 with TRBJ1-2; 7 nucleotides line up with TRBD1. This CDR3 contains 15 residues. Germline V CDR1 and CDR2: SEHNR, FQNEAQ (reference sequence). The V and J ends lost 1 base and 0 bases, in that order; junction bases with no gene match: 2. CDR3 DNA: TGTGCCAGCAGCTTAGGGGACAGTACTAACTATGGCTACACCTTC. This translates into CASSLGDSTNYGYTF.

The chain's CDR3 is CASSLEIPGSSEQYF. The CDR3 DNA reads as TGTGCCAGCAGCTTGGAGATCCCGGGGTCTTCCGAGCAGTACTTC. This chain uses TRBV5-5 with TRBJ2-7; possible D gene TRBD2, 5 bases. The CDR3 runs to 15 residues. CDR1 is SGHKS and CDR2 is YYEKEE in the germline V gene (reference sequence). The V and J ends lost 0 bases and 6 bases respectively, with 16 bases between them.

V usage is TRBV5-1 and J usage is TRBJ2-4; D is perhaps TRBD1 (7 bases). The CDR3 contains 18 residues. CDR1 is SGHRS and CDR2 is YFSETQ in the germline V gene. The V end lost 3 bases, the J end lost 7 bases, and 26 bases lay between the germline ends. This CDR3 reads CASSSETSEPSGGNIQYF. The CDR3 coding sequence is TGCGCCAGCAGCTCCGAGACCTCCGAACCCTCAGGGGGGAACATTCAGTACTTC.

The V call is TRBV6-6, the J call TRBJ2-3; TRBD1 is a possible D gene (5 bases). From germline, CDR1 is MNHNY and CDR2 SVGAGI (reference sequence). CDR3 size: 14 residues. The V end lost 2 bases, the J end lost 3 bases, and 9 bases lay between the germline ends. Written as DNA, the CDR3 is TGTGCCAGCAGTTACCCTTGGACAACAGATACGCAGTATTTT. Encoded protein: CASSYPWTTDTQYF.